The T cell receptor (beta chain) described here comes from a study of blood T cell repertoires in COVID-19 (dated by TCRdb to 2018 to 2021). Regarding the study in general: The collaborator samples originated in the United States, Italy and Spain and spanned the acute and convalescent phases of COVID-19. The prospective study material was composed of cDNA or gDNA derived from T cells, B-cell-depleted T cells, or PBMCs. Deeply sampled blood TCRbeta repertoires from subjects exposed to, actively infected with, or recovered from COVID-19 were included in the dataset. The repertoires were released in a freely available public database meant as a resource for research on the immune response to SARS-CoV-2. Samples were obtained from the ongoing ImmuneRACE study (first 160 participants) and from 1,254 subjects provided by 6 global collaborators. Nearly every sample came with metadata listing a de-identified subject ID, COVID-19 status, age in years and sex. HLA class I and class II types, where available, came from metadata supplied by the sample provider rather than from assay-based typing. Results and caveats for the whole study, not just this receptor: How much clinical and demographic metadata was included differed by source and by participant, and the metadata was provided uncurated.

This clone came up a few times. The antigen this receptor binds is unknown. No clone much larger than this one lies a single base away; base qualities are absent. In the prospective study, participants were about 18 to 95 years old, resided in about two dozen geographic areas of the United States, and were enrolled through a virtual design. In the prospective study, cohorts were assigned on the basis of participant-reported clinical history obtained from a screening survey and a study questionnaire. ImmuneRACE Cohort 3 recovered participants were defined by two consecutive negative NP/OP PCR tests, healthcare professional clearance, or symptom resolution. In the prospective study, mobile phlebotomists collected whole blood, serum and a nasopharyngeal or oropharyngeal swab from each participant. Over an approximately 2-month period, participants in the prospective study had the option of providing additional blood draws and questionnaires. Before DNA extraction, prospective study blood samples were shipped either frozen or at room temperature.

TCRbeta CDR3 regions were amplified from genomic DNA by means of the immunoSEQ Assay, a bias-controlled multiplex PCR. For the original study's pipeline: The number of nucleated cells in each sample was estimated by amplification of reference gene primers within the assay. To quantify the absolute abundance of each unique TCRbeta CDR3 rearrangement, sequence reads were collapsed and filtered. For each sample, productive Simpson clonality was calculated as the square root of Simpson's diversity index across productive rearrangements. TCRdb limited this immuneACCESS table to in-frame rearrangements with V and J called. A share of clones is missing; checked studies link under half to unresolved V genes, and the rest is unexplained. V, J and clone size are those of that table, while D and trimming were read from the DNA. This sample is represented by some 250,000 clones; about 80% of them were singletons. The ten largest clones represent about 15% of the sample.

The germline V gene (reference sequence) specifies LNHDA as CDR1 and SQIVND as CDR2. Counted from cysteine to phenylalanine, this CDR3 has 14 amino acids. Only CDR3 DNA is held: 42 bases, read in frame from base 1. Here V drops 3 bases and J drops 11 bases, and the junction holds 6 bases not matched to any gene. The chain joins TRBV19 to TRBJ1-5, and TRBD1 aligns with 11 junction nucleotides. This TCR was sampled from a man between 35 and 55 years old who had recovered from COVID-19. The sample consisted of PBMCs or T cells enriched from blood (not recorded which). In nucleotide form, the sequence is TGTGCCAGTAGTATTGGGGACAGGGGGTTGACCCAGCATTTT. The translation is CASSIGDRGLTQHF.